The 26 T cell receptor beta chains below come from one sample, sequenced in a study of T cell repertoires in cytomegalovirus infection. TCRdb itself ran the reads through MiXCR, one entry per CDR3 protein. The repertoire holds more than 200,000 distinct CDR3 sequences, with 9.1% as singletons. Sequenced sample: PBMCs. These receptors originate from a human donor in good health (CMV status not recorded). Some clones in this sample may be carry-over from other donors' samples.

This clonotype was found many times. This chain joins TRBV7-2 and TRBJ2-7; 8 bases align to TRBD2. The CDR3 extends over 14 amino acids. Germline V CDR1 and CDR2: SGHTA, FQGNSA. With 6 bases clipped from V and 2 bases from J, the junction kept 6 bases outside the gene matches. For the CDR3, the DNA is TGTGCCAGCAGTTACCGGGGGGGGGCCTACGAGCAGTACTTC. Translated, it gives CASSYRGGAYEQYF.

This clonotype was seen ten or more times. The genes are TRBV20-1 and TRBJ2-1; 9 bases align to TRBD2. CDR3 length equals 16 residues. Losses at the gene ends were 0 bases for V and 0 bases for J; bases not matched to a gene: 3. Germline V gene sequence: CDR1 DFQATT, CDR2 SNEGSKA (reference sequence). CDR3 residues: CSARDPTSGSYNEQFF. DNA of the CDR3: TGCAGTGCTAGAGATCCGACTAGCGGCTCCTACAATGAGCAGTTCTTC.

The sample holds many counts of this clonotype. The J gene is TRBJ2-7, the V gene TRBV7-2; 9 bases align to TRBD1. V gave up 5 bases and J gave up 7 bases; unmatched junction bases: 12. The CDR3 spans 15 residues. Germline V CDR1 and CDR2: SGHTA, FQGNSA. The CDR3 protein is CASSLDRGVLREQYF. The DNA of the CDR3 is TGTGCCAGCAGCCTAGACAGGGGGGTTCTACGTGAGCAGTACTTC.

This clonotype was seen ten or more times. V and J are TRBV7-2 and TRBJ1-1, with TRBD1 matching 7 bases. Trimming at V came to 5 bases and at J to 0 bases, leaving 6 bases not matched to a gene. In germline, CDR1 is SGHTA, CDR2 FQGNSA. This CDR3 is 15 amino acids long. The CDR3 region is CASSARGRMNTEAFF. CDR3 nucleotides: TGTGCCAGCAGCGCAAGGGGGCGGATGAACACTGAAGCTTTCTTT.

The chain uses TRBV14 and TRBJ2-7; 8 bases line up with TRBD2. The germline V gene has CDR1 SGHDN and CDR2 FVKESK. Trimming took 2 bases from V and 8 from J; bases not matched to a gene: 8. The CDR3 runs 14 residues. The CDR3 coding sequence is TGTGCCAGCAGCCAAACTAGCGGCAGTCTTAAGCAGTACTTC. This encodes CASSQTSGSLKQYF.

The sample holds many counts of this clonotype. The gene calls are TRBV6-1 and TRBJ2-1; D call uncertain. CDR3 size: 15 residues. The V gene lost 6 bases and the J gene lost 3 bases, with 15 bases spanning the gap. Germline assignment: CDR1 MNHNS and CDR2 SASEGT. In nucleotides, the CDR3 is TGTGCCAGCAGCCCCCAAGGACGGAGCTACAATGAGCAGTTCTTC. This sequence encodes CASSPQGRSYNEQFF.

This clonotype appeared many times. The chain is built from TRBV7-8 and TRBJ2-2; no reliable D call. V was pared by 2 bases and J by 1 base, with 5 bases between. Germline CDR1 and CDR2: SGHVS and FQNEAQ. CDR3 length: 14 residues. Here the CDR3 DNA reads TGTGCCAGCAGCTTATTTAGGAACACCGGGGAGCTGTTTTTT. Amino acid sequence: CASSLFRNTGELFF.

This clonotype was counted ten times or more. Here the CDR3 DNA reads TGTGCCAGCAGTGACAGGGGCCCCTTAAACACCGGGGAGCTGTTTTTT. Its protein is CASSDRGPLNTGELFF. V and J are TRBV27 and TRBJ2-2; TRBD1 aligns across 8 bases. The CDR3 runs to 16 residues. Germline lookup yields CDR1 MNHEY and CDR2 SMNVEV (reference sequence). After removal of 5 bases from V and 2 bases from J, the junction contained 7 bases not matched to a gene.

This clonotype was recorded at least ten times. The chain carries TRBV5-1 and TRBJ1-5; 9 bases match TRBD1. The germline V gene has CDR1 SGHRS and CDR2 YFSETQ. The CDR3 is made up of 15 amino acids. V lost 3 bases, J lost 6 bases, and 7 bases stayed unmatched. Here the CDR3 DNA reads TGCGCCAGCAGCTCCGGGGACAGGGAGGGTCAGCCCCAGCATTTT. It codes for CASSSGDREGQPQHF. Supplemented by reference TRBV5-1 and TRBJ1-5, the full variable domain reads KAGVTQTPRYLIKTRGQQVTLSCSPISGHRSVSWYQQTPGQGLQFLFEYFSETQRNKGNFPGRFSGRQFSNSRSEMNVSTLELGDSALYLCASSSGDREGQPQHFGDGTRLSIL.

The chain combines TRBV6-2 or TRBV6-3 with TRBJ2-5; 7 bases map to TRBD1. The CDR3 is 16 residues long. The germline V gene encodes CDR1 MNHEY and CDR2 SVGEGT. Germline trimming cut 5 bases from V and 0 bases from J; bases unmatched to any gene: 9. The CDR3 DNA reads as TGTGCCAGCAGTCCTGGACAGGCAGAGTACCAAGAGACCCAGTACTTC. This sequence encodes CASSPGQAEYQETQYF.

This clonotype was seen more than once but under ten times. The CDR3 is CASGLWGNNEQFF. In DNA, the CDR3 is TGTGCTAGTGGTTTATGGGGGAACAATGAGCAGTTCTTC. The V and J genes are TRBV12-5 and TRBJ2-1; D possibly uses TRBD1 or TRBD2 (5 bases each). The CDR3 is 13 amino acids. The germline V and J ends were trimmed by 3 bases and 5 bases, with 8 bases remaining between them. CDR1 is LGHNT, CDR2 FRNRAP, per germline.

This clonotype was recorded at least ten times. The rearrangement uses TRBV6-1 and TRBJ2-1, with D unclear. CDR1 and CDR2 from the germline V gene are MNHNS and SASEGT. V lost 5 bases and J 0 bases, leaving 11 bases between the germline ends. The CDR3 runs to 15 residues. CDR3 sequence (DNA): TGTGCCAGCAGTAAAGAATACAGCTCCTACAATGAGCAGTTCTTC. Translation gives CASSKEYSSYNEQFF.

DNA for the CDR3: TGTGCCAGCAGTGAAGGGAGCGGGGCGAGCGATACGCAGTATTTT. Amino acids: CASSEGSGASDTQYF. The chain couples TRBV25-1 to TRBJ2-3, with 7 positions matching TRBD2. Germline trimming cut 2 bases from V and 6 bases from J; bases unmatched to any gene: 8. The CDR3 totals 15 residues. Germline loops: CDR1 MGHDK, CDR2 SYGVNS.

This clonotype was counted only a few times. The V call is TRBV27, the J call TRBJ2-5, with 8 bases fitting TRBD2. Germline CDR1 MNHEY, CDR2 SMNVEV (reference sequence). Trimming cost V 11 bases and J 5 bases; bases outside gene matches: 10. The CDR3 has 13 residues. This CDR3 reads CASSGGARETQYF. The CDR3 coding sequence is TGTGCCTCCTCGGGAGGGGCGCGGGAGACCCAGTACTTC.

A remark on this clonotype: The CDR3 does not close with the conserved phenylalanine or tryptophan, likely indicating a read error. The chain is built from TRBV6-2 or TRBV6-3 and TRBJ1-1, with a weak D call TRBD1 (6 bases). Per germline, CDR1 MNHEY and CDR2 SVGEGT. The CDR3 runs to 12 residues. V lost 8 bases to trimming and J lost 8 bases, with 15 bases between them. The CDR3, as DNA: TGTGCCAGCTCGGACAGCTCCCCGGAAGCTTTCCTT. Protein: CASSDSSPEAFL.

In its sample, this clonotype was seen many times. The rearrangement uses TRBV7-2 and TRBJ2-6, with 8 bases that match TRBD2. Germline V CDR1 and CDR2: SGHTA, FQGNSA. J gave up 0 bases and V 2 bases, and 6 bases lay outside the gene matches. The CDR3 spans 18 residues. The CDR3 spells CASSLSLAGSSGANVLTF. The CDR3, as DNA: TGTGCCAGCAGCTTATCTCTAGCGGGCAGCTCTGGGGCCAACGTCCTGACTTTC.

The chain links TRBV25-1 to TRBJ1-1, with unresolved D. The CDR3 covers 12 residues. Trimming cost V 8 bases and J 5 bases, with 12 bases left between them. Germline CDR1 and CDR2: MGHDK and SYGVNS. The CDR3 reads CASGSAFTEAFF. CDR3 nucleotides: TGTGCCAGCGGGTCGGCGTTTACTGAAGCTTTCTTT.

The V call is TRBV11-2, the J call TRBJ2-7; TRBD1 agrees at 12 bases. This CDR3 has 15 amino acids. J was trimmed by 7 bases and V by 5 bases; bases with no gene match: 9. The germline gives CDR1 SGHAT, CDR2 FQNNGV. In DNA, the CDR3 is TGTGCCAGCAGCATGGGACAGGGGGCGCTCAGGGAGCAGTACTTC. Translation: CASSMGQGALREQYF.

Many counts were recorded for this clonotype. The rearrangement joins TRBV5-5 to TRBJ2-1; 8 nucleotides align to TRBD1. Per germline, CDR1 SGHKS and CDR2 YYEKEE (reference sequence). J was trimmed by 8 bases and V by 3 bases; bases with no gene match: 7. The CDR3 consists of 14 residues. CDR3 in amino acids: CASSSRTGIDEQFF. DNA of the CDR3: TGTGCCAGCAGCTCTAGGACAGGGATCGATGAGCAGTTCTTC.

This clonotype was found many times. CDR3 protein: CSVDGTGMVNEQFF. The CDR3 nucleotides read TGCAGCGTTGACGGTACAGGGATGGTGAATGAGCAGTTCTTC. The gene calls are TRBV29-1 and TRBJ2-1; a possible D gene is TRBD1 (6 bases). V shed 3 bases and J shed 7 bases, with 16 bases lying between them. This CDR3 is 14 amino acids long. Germline assignment: CDR1 SQVTM and CDR2 ANQGSEA.

This clonotype was seen ten or more times. This chain uses TRBV7-2 with TRBJ2-5; 14 nucleotides match TRBD2. Germline-derived CDR1 and CDR2 are SGHTA and FQGNSA. The V segment lost 4 bases and the J segment 0 bases; nucleotides outside the gene matches: 7. CDR3 length equals 18 residues. CDR3 DNA: TGTGCCAGCAGCTCGAGGACTAGCGGGGGGAATTACCAAGAGACCCAGTACTTC. Translating gives CASSSRTSGGNYQETQYF.

The chain recombines TRBV27 with TRBJ1-1; a possible D gene is TRBD1 (6 bases). From germline, CDR1 is MNHEY and CDR2 SMNVEV (reference sequence). This CDR3 contains 13 residues. V lost 7 bases to trimming and J lost 6 bases, with 15 bases between them. The CDR3 region has the DNA TGTGCCAGCACTCGGCAGGGGACTTCTGAAGCTTTCTTT. It is translated as CASTRQGTSEAFF.

The table lists this clonotype with a few counts. The V call is TRBV7-2, the J call TRBJ1-1, with a weak D call TRBD1 (6 bases). CDR1 and CDR2 (germline): SGHTA, FQGNSA. V lost 6 bases and J lost 12, with 17 bases in between. The CDR3 has 12 amino acids. The CDR3 spells CASRPQGAQTFF. CDR3 DNA: TGTGCCAGCAGACCACAGGGAGCTCAAACTTTCTTT. The full variable domain, its missing parts supplied by reference TRBV7-2 and TRBJ1-1, is GAGVSQSPSNKVTEKGKDVELRCDPISGHTALYWYRQSLGQGLEFLIYFQGNSAPDKSGLPSDRFSAERTGGSVSTLTIQRTQQEDSAVYLCASRPQGAQTFFGQGTRLTVV.

This clonotype was counted many times. The V call is TRBV7-2, the J call TRBJ1-6; the match to TRBD1 covers 10 bases. Unmatched junction bases numbered 12, after V lost 7 bases and J lost 9 bases. This CDR3 has 16 amino acids. Per the germline V gene, CDR1 is SGHTA and CDR2 is FQGNSA. DNA of the CDR3: TGTGCCAGCAAACGCACGGGACAGGGGTACGCTTCACCCCTCCACTTT. Translating it yields CASKRTGQGYASPLHF. Supplemented by reference TRBV7-2 and TRBJ1-6, the full variable domain reads GAGVSQSPSNKVTEKGKDVELRCDPISGHTALYWYRQSLGQGLEFLIYFQGNSAPDKSGLPSDRFSAERTGGSVSTLTIQRTQQEDSAVYLCASKRTGQGYASPLHFGNGTRLTVT.

This clonotype showed up many times. The chain uses TRBV7-2 and TRBJ2-1; D remains unclear. Germline lookup yields CDR1 SGHTA and CDR2 FQGNSA. The CDR3 has 12 residues. The V end lost 5 bases, the J end lost 8 bases, and 10 bases lay between the germline ends. Here the CDR3 reads CASSPSLHEQFF. In DNA, the CDR3 is TGTGCCAGCAGCCCCTCCCTCCATGAGCAGTTCTTC. The full variable domain, with the rest looked up from reference TRBV7-2 and TRBJ2-1, is GAGVSQSPSNKVTEKGKDVELRCDPISGHTALYWYRQSLGQGLEFLIYFQGNSAPDKSGLPSDRFSAERTGGSVSTLTIQRTQQEDSAVYLCASSPSLHEQFFGPGTRLTVL.

This chain uses TRBV28 with TRBJ2-3; no clear D gene. The germline CDR1 and CDR2 sequences are MDHEN and SYDVKM. With 6 bases removed from V and 4 bases from J, the gap between germline ends came to 17 bases. The CDR3 contains 15 residues. CDR3 loop: CASRTSRALPDTQYF. The DNA for the CDR3 is TGTGCCAGCAGGACCAGTAGGGCTCTTCCAGATACGCAGTATTTT.